The clone carrying this T cell receptor (beta chain) was observed a single time. Its antigen is unidentified. These data come from a study of shared clonotypes between healthy human individuals. For the study at large: Researchers assigned three CD4 naive, three CD4 memory, two CD8 naive and one CD8 memory plate to each donor.

Study results and limitations: What naive subsets generally showed was a larger estimated richness than memory subsets showed. Among four donors, roughly 5% of naive CD4 clonotypes were found in common. Sampling included only blood; tissue repertoires likely differ.

Profiling relied on immunoSEQ multiplex PCR, and the TCRdb table lists in-frame clones only, not all of them. The top ten clones hold about 1.7% of a sample with hundreds of thousands of clones, approximately 79% of them seen once. Trimming left V 5 bases short and J 7 bases short, with 17 bases between. The CDR3 consists of 14 residues. Germline CDR1 is MDHEN and CDR2 is SYDVKM. The rearrangement joins TRBV28 to TRBJ1-2; D is ambiguous. The sequence came from a woman in her twenties or thirties in good health. Material: memory CD4+ T cells sorted from blood. The subset here: CD45RA-negative fraction. CDR3 loop: CASSLPWDPRGYTF. The DNA for the CDR3 is TGTGCCAGCAGTCTTCCCTGGGATCCCCGTGGCTACACCTTC.